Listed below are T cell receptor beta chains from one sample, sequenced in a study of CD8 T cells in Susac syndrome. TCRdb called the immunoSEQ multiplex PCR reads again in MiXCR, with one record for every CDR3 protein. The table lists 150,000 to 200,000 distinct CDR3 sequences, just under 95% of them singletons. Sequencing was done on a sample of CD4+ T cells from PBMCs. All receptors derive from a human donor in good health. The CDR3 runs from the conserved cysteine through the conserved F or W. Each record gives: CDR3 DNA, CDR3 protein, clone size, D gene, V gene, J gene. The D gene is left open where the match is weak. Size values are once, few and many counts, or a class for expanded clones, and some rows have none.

cdr3_nt: TGCAGCGTTGATCCCGGTACCTCTGGAAACACCATATATTTT; cdr3_aa: CSVDPGTSGNTIYF; clone_size: once; d_call: -; v_call: TRBV29-1; j_call: TRBJ1-3
cdr3_nt: TGCAGTGCTAGGGGACGACAGGGCATCATCAATCAGCCCCAGCATTTT; cdr3_aa: CSARGRQGIINQPQHF; clone_size: once; d_call: TRBD1; v_call: TRBV20-1; j_call: TRBJ1-5
cdr3_nt: TGCAGTGCTAGTATAGGGCTGAGCACTGAAGCTTTCTTT; cdr3_aa: CSASIGLSTEAFF; clone_size: -; d_call: -; v_call: TRBV20-1; j_call: TRBJ1-1
cdr3_nt: TGTGCCAGCAGCTTGAGGGGTCACGTTAGTGAGCAGTTCTTC; cdr3_aa: CASSLRGHVSEQFF; clone_size: -; d_call: -; v_call: TRBV5-4; j_call: TRBJ2-1
cdr3_nt: TGTGCCAGCAGCTTACTAGGACAGTCTAATGAAAAACTGTTTTTT; cdr3_aa: CASSLLGQSNEKLFF; clone_size: -; d_call: -; v_call: TRBV7-2; j_call: TRBJ1-4
cdr3_nt: TGTGCCAGCAGTTACGAGCTAGCGGGGGGGACGCGCATGTTCTTC; cdr3_aa: CASSYELAGGTRMFF; clone_size: -; d_call: TRBD2; v_call: TRBV6-5; j_call: TRBJ2-1
cdr3_nt: TGTGCCAGCAGAAAAGGGGGAAATGAGCAGTTCTTC; cdr3_aa: CASRKGGNEQFF; clone_size: -; d_call: -; v_call: TRBV2; j_call: TRBJ2-1
cdr3_nt: TGTGCCAGCACCGGGACTAGCGGGGGAACAGATACGCAGTATTTT; cdr3_aa: CASTGTSGGTDTQYF; clone_size: -; d_call: TRBD2; v_call: TRBV7-9; j_call: TRBJ2-3
cdr3_nt: TGTGCCACCTTAGCGGGGCCCTATATGAGCTCCTACAATGAGCAGTTCTTC; cdr3_aa: CATLAGPYMSSYNEQFF; clone_size: -; d_call: TRBD2; v_call: TRBV12-3/TRBV12-4; j_call: TRBJ2-1
cdr3_nt: TGTGCCAGCAGTGGGGGTTCCTACGAGCAGTACTTC; cdr3_aa: CASSGGSYEQYF; clone_size: few; d_call: -; v_call: TRBV28; j_call: TRBJ2-7
cdr3_nt: TGTGCCAGCAGTTTAGACCGCCGCGTGAACACTGAAGCTTTCTTT; cdr3_aa: CASSLDRRVNTEAFF; clone_size: -; d_call: -; v_call: TRBV12-3/TRBV12-4; j_call: TRBJ1-1
cdr3_nt: TGTGCCAGCAGTGAATCTAGGGCGGTTAAAGAGACCCAGTACTTC; cdr3_aa: CASSESRAVKETQYF; clone_size: -; d_call: -; v_call: TRBV6-1; j_call: TRBJ2-5
cdr3_nt: TGTGCCTGGGGGAGCAGGAGTTATGGCTACACCTTC; cdr3_aa: CAWGSRSYGYTF; clone_size: -; d_call: -; v_call: TRBV30; j_call: TRBJ1-2
cdr3_nt: TGCAGTGTCGACGGACAGGGAATAGGCGAGCAGTACTTC; cdr3_aa: CSVDGQGIGEQYF; clone_size: -; d_call: TRBD1; v_call: TRBV20-1; j_call: TRBJ2-7
cdr3_nt: TGTGCCAGCAGCACCGGACAGGGAAGGGAGACCCAGTACTTC; cdr3_aa: CASSTGQGRETQYF; clone_size: -; d_call: TRBD1; v_call: TRBV28; j_call: TRBJ2-5
cdr3_nt: TGTGCCAGCAGTTTGGGCCCATGGACGGGGCTTTACAATGAGCAGTTCTTC; cdr3_aa: CASSLGPWTGLYNEQFF; clone_size: -; d_call: -; v_call: TRBV12-3/TRBV12-4; j_call: TRBJ2-1
cdr3_nt: TGTGCCACCAGCAGAGATCGCGCTGAAGCTTTCTTT; cdr3_aa: CATSRDRAEAFF; clone_size: -; d_call: -; v_call: TRBV15; j_call: TRBJ1-1
cdr3_nt: TGCAGTTTTAGAAGGAACACTGAAGCTTTCTTT; cdr3_aa: CSFRRNTEAFF; clone_size: -; d_call: -; v_call: TRBV20-1; j_call: TRBJ1-1
cdr3_nt: TGTGCCAGCAGCTTCGGACAGGGCAGGAATCAGCCCCAGCATTTT; cdr3_aa: CASSFGQGRNQPQHF; clone_size: -; d_call: TRBD1; v_call: TRBV7-9; j_call: TRBJ1-5
cdr3_nt: TGTGCCAGCGGAACAGGGGATCGCACTGAAGCTTTCTTT; cdr3_aa: CASGTGDRTEAFF; clone_size: -; d_call: TRBD1; v_call: TRBV12-3/TRBV12-4; j_call: TRBJ1-1
cdr3_nt: TGTGCCAGCAGCGTAGCCGGGGATACGCAGTATTTT; cdr3_aa: CASSVAGDTQYF; clone_size: -; d_call: -; v_call: TRBV9; j_call: TRBJ2-3
cdr3_nt: TGCAGCGTTGAAGAGGGCCAGGCACTCTCCTACAATGAGCAGTTCTTC; cdr3_aa: CSVEEGQALSYNEQFF; clone_size: -; d_call: -; v_call: TRBV29-1; j_call: TRBJ2-1
cdr3_nt: TGTGCCAGCAGGGACAGGGCCTATGGCTACACCTTC; cdr3_aa: CASRDRAYGYTF; clone_size: -; d_call: TRBD1; v_call: TRBV28; j_call: TRBJ1-2
cdr3_nt: TGTGCCAGCAGCTTGCGGGCTGGGGCTAACTATGGCTACACCTTC; cdr3_aa: CASSLRAGANYGYTF; clone_size: -; d_call: -; v_call: TRBV5-6; j_call: TRBJ1-2
cdr3_nt: TGCAGTGCTAGAGATTCTGGCGGTAGTCCTAACTATGGCTACACCTTC; cdr3_aa: CSARDSGGSPNYGYTF; clone_size: -; d_call: -; v_call: TRBV20-1; j_call: TRBJ1-2
cdr3_nt: TGTAGCTGGGGGACAGGGGGCAGCGAGCAGTACTTC; cdr3_aa: CSWGTGGSEQYF; clone_size: -; d_call: TRBD1; v_call: TRBV29-1; j_call: TRBJ2-7
cdr3_nt: TGTGCCAGCAGCCGGGGACAGGTTGGTTACAATGAGCAGTTCTTC; cdr3_aa: CASSRGQVGYNEQFF; clone_size: -; d_call: TRBD1; v_call: TRBV5-5; j_call: TRBJ2-1
cdr3_nt: TGTGCCTGGAGTGTAGGGGTCGGGGCCAACGTCCTGACTTTC; cdr3_aa: CAWSVGVGANVLTF; clone_size: -; d_call: -; v_call: TRBV30; j_call: TRBJ2-6
cdr3_nt: TGCAGCGTTGAATTTGGGGGCGCGGAGACCCAGTACTTC; cdr3_aa: CSVEFGGAETQYF; clone_size: -; d_call: -; v_call: TRBV29-1; j_call: TRBJ2-5
cdr3_nt: TGTGCCAGCAGCTTCATAAACGGGCCAGGCGAGCAGTACTTC; cdr3_aa: CASSFINGPGEQYF; clone_size: -; d_call: -; v_call: TRBV7-9; j_call: TRBJ2-7
cdr3_nt: TGCGCCAGCAGTCAATCGGGGGACGCAGACTACGAGCAGTACTTC; cdr3_aa: CASSQSGDADYEQYF; clone_size: -; d_call: -; v_call: TRBV23-1; j_call: TRBJ2-7
cdr3_nt: TGTGCCAGCAGCCAAGGGAGGCAGGGGCTGGCGTACTTC; cdr3_aa: CASSQGRQGLAYF; clone_size: once; d_call: -; v_call: TRBV3-1; j_call: TRBJ2-7
cdr3_nt: TGTGCCAGCAGCTCCAGGGTGGGCTATGGCTACACCTTC; cdr3_aa: CASSSRVGYGYTF; clone_size: -; d_call: -; v_call: TRBV7-2; j_call: TRBJ1-2
cdr3_nt: TGTGCCAGCAGCCATGTCGAAGTCGTCGAGGGAGGTGGCTACACCTTC; cdr3_aa: CASSHVEVVEGGGYTF; clone_size: once; d_call: -; v_call: TRBV4-2; j_call: TRBJ1-2
cdr3_nt: TGTGCCAGCAGCTCAGCAGGGTTCCAGCCCCAGCATTTT; cdr3_aa: CASSSAGFQPQHF; clone_size: -; d_call: -; v_call: TRBV5-6; j_call: TRBJ1-5
cdr3_nt: TGCAGCGTTGGAGTCAGAGCCTACGAGCAGTACTTC; cdr3_aa: CSVGVRAYEQYF; clone_size: once; d_call: -; v_call: TRBV29-1; j_call: TRBJ2-7
cdr3_nt: TGCAGTGCTAACCTGCAGGGATCCCAGCCCCAGCATTTT; cdr3_aa: CSANLQGSQPQHF; clone_size: -; d_call: -; v_call: TRBV20-1; j_call: TRBJ1-5
cdr3_nt: TGCAGTGCTAGAGAAGGACGGCGGGGGCAAGAGACCCAGTACTTC; cdr3_aa: CSAREGRRGQETQYF; clone_size: -; d_call: TRBD2; v_call: TRBV20-1; j_call: TRBJ2-5
cdr3_nt: TGTGCCATCATGCCTGGGTCCAACTCCTACGAGCAGTACTTC; cdr3_aa: CAIMPGSNSYEQYF; clone_size: -; d_call: -; v_call: TRBV10-3; j_call: TRBJ2-7
cdr3_nt: TGTGCCAGCAGGGCGACGGACAGAACCTATAATTCACCCCTCCACTTT; cdr3_aa: CASRATDRTYNSPLHF; clone_size: -; d_call: -; v_call: TRBV27; j_call: TRBJ1-6
cdr3_nt: TGTGCCTCCTCGGCAGGAATGAACACTGAAGCTTTCTTT; cdr3_aa: CASSAGMNTEAFF; clone_size: -; d_call: -; v_call: TRBV30; j_call: TRBJ1-1
cdr3_nt: TGTGCCAGCAGAGTGCAGGGGAGCGCGAGAGCTAACTATGGCTACACCTTC; cdr3_aa: CASRVQGSARANYGYTF; clone_size: -; d_call: -; v_call: TRBV28; j_call: TRBJ1-2
cdr3_nt: TGTGCCAGCACCCAAACCCCCTCTGGGGCCAACGTCCTGACTTTC; cdr3_aa: CASTQTPSGANVLTF; clone_size: -; d_call: -; v_call: TRBV7-3; j_call: TRBJ2-6
cdr3_nt: TGTGCCAGCAGCTACCCGACATCGTCCCTCCACTTT; cdr3_aa: CASSYPTSSLHF; clone_size: -; d_call: -; v_call: TRBV7-9; j_call: TRBJ1-6
cdr3_nt: TGTGCCAGCAGCACTAGGGCAGGGGTGGAGACCCAGTACTTC; cdr3_aa: CASSTRAGVETQYF; clone_size: -; d_call: -; v_call: TRBV7-6; j_call: TRBJ2-5
cdr3_nt: TGTGCCAGCAGTTTAATCGGCCTCGCAACTAATGAAAAACTGTTTTTT; cdr3_aa: CASSLIGLATNEKLFF; clone_size: -; d_call: -; v_call: TRBV27; j_call: TRBJ1-4
cdr3_nt: TGTGCCAGCAGCTCCGGACAGGGAAGGGGTGAGCAGTTCTTC; cdr3_aa: CASSSGQGRGEQFF; clone_size: -; d_call: TRBD1; v_call: TRBV7-8; j_call: TRBJ2-1
cdr3_nt: TGCGCCAGCAGCCAAGCTGGGGGAGGTTCACCCCTCCACTTT; cdr3_aa: CASSQAGGGSPLHF; clone_size: -; d_call: -; v_call: TRBV4-3; j_call: TRBJ1-6
cdr3_nt: TGTGCCACCGGGCGTGGGGGCGGGGGCCTAAATGAGCAGTTCTTC; cdr3_aa: CATGRGGGGLNEQFF; clone_size: -; d_call: -; v_call: TRBV5-4; j_call: TRBJ2-1
cdr3_nt: TGTGCCAGCAATATGGCTAGCGGGGGGGATACGCAGTATTTT; cdr3_aa: CASNMASGGDTQYF; clone_size: once; d_call: TRBD2; v_call: TRBV2; j_call: TRBJ2-3